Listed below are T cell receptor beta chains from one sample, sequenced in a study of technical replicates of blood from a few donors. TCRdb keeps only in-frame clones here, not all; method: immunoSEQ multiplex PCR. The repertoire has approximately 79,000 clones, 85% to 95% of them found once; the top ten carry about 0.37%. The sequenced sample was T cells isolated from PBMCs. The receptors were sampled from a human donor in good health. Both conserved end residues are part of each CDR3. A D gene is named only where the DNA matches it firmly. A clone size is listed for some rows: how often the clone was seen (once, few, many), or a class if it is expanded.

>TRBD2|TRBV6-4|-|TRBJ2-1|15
CASSVLLAGLGEQFF
TGTGCCAGCAGTGTCCTGCTAGCGGGACTCGGAGAGCAGTTCTTC
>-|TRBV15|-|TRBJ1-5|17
CATSSIYSANSNQPQHF
TGTGCCACCAGCAGTATATACTCCGCGAATAGCAATCAGCCCCAGCATTTT
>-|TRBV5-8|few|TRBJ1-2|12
CASTPGFYGYTF
TGTGCCAGCACCCCAGGCTTCTATGGCTACACCTTC
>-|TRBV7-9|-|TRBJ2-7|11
CASSNRYEQYF
TGTGCCAGCAGCAACAGGTACGAGCAGTACTTC
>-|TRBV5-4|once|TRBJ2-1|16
CASSVLQGLHYNEQFF
TGTGCCAGCAGCGTCCTCCAGGGTTTACATTACAATGAGCAGTTCTTC
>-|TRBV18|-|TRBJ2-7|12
CASSPERYEQYF
TGTGCCAGCTCACCAGAGAGGTACGAGCAGTACTTC
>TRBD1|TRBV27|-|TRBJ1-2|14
CASSPGQINYGYTF
TGTGCCAGCAGTCCGGGACAGATTAACTATGGCTACACCTTC
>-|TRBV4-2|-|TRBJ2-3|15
CASSPGVVGTDTQYF
TGTGCCAGCAGCCCGGGGGTAGTCGGCACAGATACGCAGTATTTT
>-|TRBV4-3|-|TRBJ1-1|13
CASSRTVDTEAFF
TGCGCCAGCAGCCGAACGGTGGACACTGAAGCTTTCTTT
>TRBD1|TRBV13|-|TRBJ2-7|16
CASSLAPGQASYEQYF
TGTGCCAGCAGCTTAGCTCCGGGACAGGCCTCCTACGAGCAGTACTTC
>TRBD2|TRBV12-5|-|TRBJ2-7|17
CASASGTSGFATYEQYF
TGTGCTAGTGCCTCCGGGACTAGCGGCTTTGCAACCTACGAGCAGTACTTC
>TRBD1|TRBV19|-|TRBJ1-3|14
CASSIADRRNTIYF
TGTGCCAGTAGTATTGCGGACAGGCGGAACACCATATATTTT
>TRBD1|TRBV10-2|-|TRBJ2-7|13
CATSRDRDHEQYF
TGCGCCACCTCACGGGACAGGGACCACGAGCAGTACTTC
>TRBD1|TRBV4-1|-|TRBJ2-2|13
CASSQQGAGELFF
TGCGCCAGCAGCCAGCAGGGGGCCGGGGAGCTGTTTTTT
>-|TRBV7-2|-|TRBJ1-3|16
CASSLALPGEGNTIYF
TGTGCCAGCAGCTTAGCCTTGCCAGGGGAAGGAAACACCATATATTTT
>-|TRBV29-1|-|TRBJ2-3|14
CSVLLSRAEPTQYF
TGCAGCGTTTTACTTTCTCGTGCCGAGCCTACGCAGTATTTT
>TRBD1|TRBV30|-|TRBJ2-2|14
CAWSGDSWTGELFF
TGTGCCTGGAGCGGGGACAGTTGGACCGGGGAGCTGTTTTTT
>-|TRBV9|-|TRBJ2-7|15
CASSVESSAPYEQYF
TGTGCCAGCAGCGTAGAGAGTAGCGCCCCCTACGAGCAGTACTTC
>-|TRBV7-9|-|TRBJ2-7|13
CASMIGASYEQYF
TGTGCCAGCATGATAGGGGCGTCCTACGAGCAGTACTTC
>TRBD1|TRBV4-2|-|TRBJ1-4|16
CASSQDDRATNEKLFF
TGTGCCAGCAGCCAAGACGACAGGGCCACTAATGAAAAACTGTTTTTT
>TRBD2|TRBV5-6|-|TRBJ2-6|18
CASSRTGGLLSGANVLTF
TGTGCCAGCAGCCGGACCGGGGGGTTGCTTTCTGGGGCCAACGTCCTGACTTTC
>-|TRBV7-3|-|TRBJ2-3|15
CASSSLRQGADTQYF
TGTGCCAGCAGCTCCCTCAGGCAAGGGGCAGATACGCAGTATTTT
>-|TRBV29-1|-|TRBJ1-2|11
CSVGAEYGYTF
TGCAGCGTCGGTGCCGAGTATGGCTACACCTTC
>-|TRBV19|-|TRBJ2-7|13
CASTGSISYEQYF
TGTGCCAGTACAGGGTCTATCTCCTACGAGCAGTACTTC
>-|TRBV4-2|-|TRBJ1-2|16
CASSQEGGNQLYGYTF
TGTGCCAGCAGCCAAGAAGGCGGGAACCAACTATATGGCTACACCTTC
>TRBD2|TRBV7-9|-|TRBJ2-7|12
CASSATSDEQYF
TGTGCCAGCAGCGCGACTAGCGACGAGCAGTACTTC
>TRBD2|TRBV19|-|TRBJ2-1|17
CASSMSPLAGAYNEQFF
TGTGCCAGTAGTATGTCCCCACTAGCGGGAGCCTACAATGAGCAGTTCTTC
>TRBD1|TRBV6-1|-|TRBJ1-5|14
CASTGRDRSQPQHF
TGTGCCAGCACCGGACGGGACAGGTCACAGCCCCAGCATTTT